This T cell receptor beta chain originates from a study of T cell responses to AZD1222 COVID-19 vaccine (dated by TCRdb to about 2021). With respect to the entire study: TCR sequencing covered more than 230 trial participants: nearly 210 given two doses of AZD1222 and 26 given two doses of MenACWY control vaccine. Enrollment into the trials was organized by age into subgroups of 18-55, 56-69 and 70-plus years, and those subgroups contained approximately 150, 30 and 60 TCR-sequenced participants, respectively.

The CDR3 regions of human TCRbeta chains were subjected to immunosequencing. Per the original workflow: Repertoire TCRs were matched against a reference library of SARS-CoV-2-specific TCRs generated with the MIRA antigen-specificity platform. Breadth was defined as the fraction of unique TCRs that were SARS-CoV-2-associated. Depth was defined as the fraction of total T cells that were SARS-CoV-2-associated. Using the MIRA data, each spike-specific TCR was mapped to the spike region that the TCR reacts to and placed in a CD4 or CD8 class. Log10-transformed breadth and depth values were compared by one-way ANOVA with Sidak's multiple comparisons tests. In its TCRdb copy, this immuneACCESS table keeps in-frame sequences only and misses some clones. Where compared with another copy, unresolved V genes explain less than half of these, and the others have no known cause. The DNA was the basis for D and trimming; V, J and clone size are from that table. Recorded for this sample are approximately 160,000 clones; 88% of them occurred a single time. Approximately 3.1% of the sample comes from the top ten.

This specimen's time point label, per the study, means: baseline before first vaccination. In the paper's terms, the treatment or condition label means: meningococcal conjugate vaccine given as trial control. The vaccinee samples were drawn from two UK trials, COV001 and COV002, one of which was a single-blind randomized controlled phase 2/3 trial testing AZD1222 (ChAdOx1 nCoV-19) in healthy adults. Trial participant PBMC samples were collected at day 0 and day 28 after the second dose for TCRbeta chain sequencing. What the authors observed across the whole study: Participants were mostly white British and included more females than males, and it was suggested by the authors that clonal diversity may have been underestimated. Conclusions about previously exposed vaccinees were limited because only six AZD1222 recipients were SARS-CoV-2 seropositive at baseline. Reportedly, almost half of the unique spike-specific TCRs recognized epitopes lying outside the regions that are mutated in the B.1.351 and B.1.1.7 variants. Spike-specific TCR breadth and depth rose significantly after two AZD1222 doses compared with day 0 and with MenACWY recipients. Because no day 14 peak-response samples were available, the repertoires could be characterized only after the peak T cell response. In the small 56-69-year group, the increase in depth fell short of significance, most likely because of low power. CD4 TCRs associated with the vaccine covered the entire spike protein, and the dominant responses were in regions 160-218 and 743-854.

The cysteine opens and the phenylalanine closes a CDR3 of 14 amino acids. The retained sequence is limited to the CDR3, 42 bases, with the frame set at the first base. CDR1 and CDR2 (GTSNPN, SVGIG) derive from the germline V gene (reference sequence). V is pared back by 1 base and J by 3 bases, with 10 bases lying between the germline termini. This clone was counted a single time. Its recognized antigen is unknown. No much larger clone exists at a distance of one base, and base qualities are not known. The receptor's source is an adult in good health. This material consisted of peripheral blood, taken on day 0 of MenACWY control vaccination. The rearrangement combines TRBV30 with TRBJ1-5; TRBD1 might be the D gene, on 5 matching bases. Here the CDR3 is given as CAWSAGTFNQPQHF. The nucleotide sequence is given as TGTGCCTGGAGTGCCGGGACGTTCAATCAGCCCCAGCATTTT.